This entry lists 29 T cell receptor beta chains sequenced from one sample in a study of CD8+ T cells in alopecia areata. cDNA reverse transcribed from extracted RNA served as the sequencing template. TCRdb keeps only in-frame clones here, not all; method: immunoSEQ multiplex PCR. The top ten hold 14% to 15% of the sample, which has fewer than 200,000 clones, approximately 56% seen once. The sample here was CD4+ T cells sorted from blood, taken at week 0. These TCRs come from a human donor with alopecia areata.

The chain's CDR3 is CASSLIDSDYGYTF. Here the CDR3 DNA reads TGCGCCAGCAGCTTAATCGACAGTGACTATGGCTACACCTTC. The chain recombines TRBV5-1 with TRBJ1-2, with TRBD1 as a possible D gene (5 bases). Germline CDR1 is SGHRS and CDR2 is YFSETQ. Trimming shortened V by 2 bases and J by 3 bases, and 11 bases separated the two germline ends. The length of the CDR3 is 14 residues.

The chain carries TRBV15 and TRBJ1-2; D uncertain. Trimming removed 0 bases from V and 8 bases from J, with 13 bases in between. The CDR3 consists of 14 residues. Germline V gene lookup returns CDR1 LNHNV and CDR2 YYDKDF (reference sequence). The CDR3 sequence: CATSRDLDNPGYTF. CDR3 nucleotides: TGTGCCACCAGCAGAGATCTCGACAACCCAGGCTACACCTTC.

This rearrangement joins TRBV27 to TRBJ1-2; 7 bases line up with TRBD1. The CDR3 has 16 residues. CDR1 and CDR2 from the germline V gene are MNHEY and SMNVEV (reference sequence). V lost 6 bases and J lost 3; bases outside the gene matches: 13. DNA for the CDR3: TGTGCCAGCAGCGTTCAGGGGGACCGAATTGACTATGGCTACACCTTC. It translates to CASSVQGDRIDYGYTF.

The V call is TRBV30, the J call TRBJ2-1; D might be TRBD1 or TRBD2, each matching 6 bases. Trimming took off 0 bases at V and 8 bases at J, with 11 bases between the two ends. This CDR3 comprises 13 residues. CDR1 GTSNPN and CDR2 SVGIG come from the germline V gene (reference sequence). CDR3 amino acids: CAWSVGGIHEQFF. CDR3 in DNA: TGTGCCTGGAGTGTAGGGGGGATCCATGAGCAGTTCTTC.

The CDR3 bases are TGTGCCAGCAGCCTGACAGGGGTCGGCTACACCTTC. The encoded protein is CASSLTGVGYTF. This chain joins TRBV7-9 and TRBJ1-2; TRBD1 agrees at 8 bases. V shed 5 bases and J 8 bases; nucleotides not matched to a gene: 4. Germline values: CDR1 SEHNR, CDR2 FQNEAQ (reference sequence). The CDR3 spans 12 residues.

The CDR3 reads CASSRGTGDYEQYF. The CDR3 coding sequence is TGTGCCAGCAGCCGTGGGACAGGGGACTACGAGCAGTACTTC. The V and J genes are TRBV6-5 and TRBJ2-7; 10 nucleotides line up with TRBD1. The J segment lost 3 bases and the V segment lost 6 bases, leaving 5 bases of the junction unmatched. CDR1 MNHEY and CDR2 SVGAGI come from the germline V gene. CDR3 length: 14 amino acids.

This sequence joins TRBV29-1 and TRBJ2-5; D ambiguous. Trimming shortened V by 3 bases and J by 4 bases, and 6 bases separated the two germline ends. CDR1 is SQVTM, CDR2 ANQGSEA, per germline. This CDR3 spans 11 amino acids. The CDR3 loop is CSVDNRETQYF. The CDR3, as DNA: TGCAGCGTTGATAATAGAGAGACCCAGTACTTC. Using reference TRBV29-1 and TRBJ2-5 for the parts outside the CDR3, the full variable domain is SAVISQKPSRDICQRGTSLTIQCQVDSQVTMMFWYRQQPGQSLTLIATANQGSEATYESGFVIDKFPISRPNLTFSTLTVSNMSPEDSSIYLCSVDNRETQYFGPGTRLLVL.

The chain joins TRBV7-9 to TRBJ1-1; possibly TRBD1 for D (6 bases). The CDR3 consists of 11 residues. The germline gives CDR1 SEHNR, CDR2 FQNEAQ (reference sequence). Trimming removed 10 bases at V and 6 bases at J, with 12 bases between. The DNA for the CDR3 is TGTGCCATACAGGGTTATCCTGAAGCTTTCTTT. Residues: CAIQGYPEAFF.

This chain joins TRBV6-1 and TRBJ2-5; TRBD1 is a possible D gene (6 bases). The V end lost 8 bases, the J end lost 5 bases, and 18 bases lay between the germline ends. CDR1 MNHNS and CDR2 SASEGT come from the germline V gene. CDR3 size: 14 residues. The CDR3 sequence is CASRTASLRETQYF. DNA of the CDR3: TGTGCCAGCCGGACAGCGTCGCTGAGGGAGACCCAGTACTTC.

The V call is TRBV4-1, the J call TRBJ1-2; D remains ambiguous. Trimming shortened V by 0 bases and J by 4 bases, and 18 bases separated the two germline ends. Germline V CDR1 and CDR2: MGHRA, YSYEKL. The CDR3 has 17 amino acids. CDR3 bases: TGCGCCAGCAGCCAAGATATTTCAGCCACCCGTACCTATGGCTACACCTTC. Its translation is CASSQDISATRTYGYTF.

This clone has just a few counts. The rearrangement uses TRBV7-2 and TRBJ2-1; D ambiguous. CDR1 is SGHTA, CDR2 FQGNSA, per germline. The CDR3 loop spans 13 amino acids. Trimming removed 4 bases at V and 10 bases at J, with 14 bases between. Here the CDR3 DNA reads TGTGCCAGCAGCTCGACTCGGGTTGCGGAGCAGTTCTTC. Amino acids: CASSSTRVAEQFF.

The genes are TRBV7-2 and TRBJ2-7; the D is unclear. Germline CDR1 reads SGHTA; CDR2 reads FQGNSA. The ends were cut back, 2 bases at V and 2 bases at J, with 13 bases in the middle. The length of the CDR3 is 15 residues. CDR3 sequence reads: CASSLKTASPYEQYF. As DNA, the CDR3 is TGTGCCAGCAGCTTAAAGACTGCCAGCCCCTACGAGCAGTACTTC.

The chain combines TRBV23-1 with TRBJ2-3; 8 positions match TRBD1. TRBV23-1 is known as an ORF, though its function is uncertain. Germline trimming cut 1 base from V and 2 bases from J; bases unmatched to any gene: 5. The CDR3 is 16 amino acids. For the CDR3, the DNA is TGCGCCAGCAGTCAATGGGACAGGTTGATCACAGATACGCAGTATTTT. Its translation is CASSQWDRLITDTQYF.

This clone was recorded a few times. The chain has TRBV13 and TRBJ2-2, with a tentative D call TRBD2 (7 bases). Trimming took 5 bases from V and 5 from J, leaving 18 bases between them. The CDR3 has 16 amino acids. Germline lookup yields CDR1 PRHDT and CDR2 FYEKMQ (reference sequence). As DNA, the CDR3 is TGTGCCAGCAGCCGGGGGGCGGGGCCGACGACCGGGGAGCTGTTTTTT. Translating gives CASSRGAGPTTGELFF.

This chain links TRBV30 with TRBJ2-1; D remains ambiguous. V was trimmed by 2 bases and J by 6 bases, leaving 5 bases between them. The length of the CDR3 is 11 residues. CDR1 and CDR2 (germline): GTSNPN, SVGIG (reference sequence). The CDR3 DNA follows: TGTGCCTGGAGTCTTTCCAATGAGCAGTTCTTC. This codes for CAWSLSNEQFF. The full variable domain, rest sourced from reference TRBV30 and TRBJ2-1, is SQTIHQWPATLVQPVGSPLSLECTVEGTSNPNLYWYRQAAGRGLQLLFYSVGIGQISSEVPQNLSASRPQDRQFILSSKKLLLSDSGFYLCAWSLSNEQFFGPGTRLTVL.

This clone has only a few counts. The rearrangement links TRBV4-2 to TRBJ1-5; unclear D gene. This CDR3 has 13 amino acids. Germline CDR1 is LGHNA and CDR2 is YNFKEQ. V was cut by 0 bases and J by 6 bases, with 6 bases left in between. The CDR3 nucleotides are TGTGCCAGCAGCCAAGAATTGGGTCAGCCCCAGCATTTT. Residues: CASSQELGQPQHF.

The CDR3 reads CASSLTQGGYGYTF. The CDR3 region has the DNA TGCGCCAGCAGCTTGACCCAGGGGGGCTATGGCTACACCTTC. V and J are TRBV5-1 and TRBJ1-2, with 7 nucleotides matching TRBD1. Unmatched junction bases numbered 4, after V lost 1 base and J lost 4 bases. CDR3 size: 14 residues. Germline CDR1 and CDR2: SGHRS and YFSETQ.

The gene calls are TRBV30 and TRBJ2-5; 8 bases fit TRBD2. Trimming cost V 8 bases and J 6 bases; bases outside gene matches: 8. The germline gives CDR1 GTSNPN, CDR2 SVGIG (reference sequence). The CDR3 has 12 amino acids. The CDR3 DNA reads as TGTGCCACAACGGGGGGGCCGAAGACCCAGTACTTC. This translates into CATTGGPKTQYF.

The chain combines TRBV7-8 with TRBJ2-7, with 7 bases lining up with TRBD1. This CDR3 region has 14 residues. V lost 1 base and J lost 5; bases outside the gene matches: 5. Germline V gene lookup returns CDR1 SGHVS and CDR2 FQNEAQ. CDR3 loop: CASSLDRGEDEQYF. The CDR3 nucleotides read TGTGCCAGCAGCTTAGACAGGGGAGAGGACGAGCAGTACTTC.

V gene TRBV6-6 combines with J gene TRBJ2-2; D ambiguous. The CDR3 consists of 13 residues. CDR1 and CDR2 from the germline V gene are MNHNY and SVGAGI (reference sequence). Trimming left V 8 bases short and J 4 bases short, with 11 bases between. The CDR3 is CASSTQSTGELFF. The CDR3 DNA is TGTGCCAGCTCCACCCAGAGCACCGGGGAGCTGTTTTTT.

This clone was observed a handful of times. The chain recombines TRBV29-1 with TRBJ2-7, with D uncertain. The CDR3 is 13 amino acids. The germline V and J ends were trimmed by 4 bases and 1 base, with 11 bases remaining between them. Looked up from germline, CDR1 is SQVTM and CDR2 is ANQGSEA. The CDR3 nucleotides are TGCAGCGTTGTCAGGCCCTTATCCTACGAGCAGTACTTC. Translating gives CSVVRPLSYEQYF.

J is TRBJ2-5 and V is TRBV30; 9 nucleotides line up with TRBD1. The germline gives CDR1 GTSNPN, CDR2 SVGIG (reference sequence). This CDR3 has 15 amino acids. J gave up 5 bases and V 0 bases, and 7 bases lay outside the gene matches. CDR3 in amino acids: CAWSVGGQGWETQYF. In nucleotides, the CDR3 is TGTGCCTGGAGTGTAGGGGGACAGGGTTGGGAGACCCAGTACTTC.

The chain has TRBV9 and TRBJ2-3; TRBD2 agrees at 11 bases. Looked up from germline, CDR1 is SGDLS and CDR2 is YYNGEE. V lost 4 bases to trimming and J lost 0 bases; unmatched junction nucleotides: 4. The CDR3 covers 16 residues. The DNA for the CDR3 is TGTGCCAGCAGCTCCCGACTAGCGGGGAGCACAGATACGCAGTATTTT. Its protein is CASSSRLAGSTDTQYF.

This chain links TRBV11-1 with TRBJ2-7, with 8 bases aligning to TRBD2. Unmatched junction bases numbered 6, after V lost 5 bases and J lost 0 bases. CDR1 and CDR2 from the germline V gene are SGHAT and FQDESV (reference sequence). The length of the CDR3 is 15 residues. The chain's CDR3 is CASSPKRGTSYEQYF. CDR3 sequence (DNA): TGTGCCAGCAGCCCTAAGCGGGGGACCTCCTACGAGCAGTACTTC.

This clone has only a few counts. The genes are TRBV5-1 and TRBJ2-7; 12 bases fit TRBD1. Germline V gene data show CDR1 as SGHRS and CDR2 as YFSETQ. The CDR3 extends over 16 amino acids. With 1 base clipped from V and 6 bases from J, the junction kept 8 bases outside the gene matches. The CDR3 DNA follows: TGCGCCAGCAGCTTGTGGTCCGGGACAGGGGGCTCCGAGCAGTACTTC. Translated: CASSLWSGTGGSEQYF.

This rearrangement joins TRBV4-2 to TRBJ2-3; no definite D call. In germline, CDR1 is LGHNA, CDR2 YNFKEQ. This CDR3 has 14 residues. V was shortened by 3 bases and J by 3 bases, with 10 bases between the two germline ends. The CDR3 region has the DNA TGTGCCAGCAGCCACAATGAGGCGACAGATACGCAGTATTTT. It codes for CASSHNEATDTQYF.

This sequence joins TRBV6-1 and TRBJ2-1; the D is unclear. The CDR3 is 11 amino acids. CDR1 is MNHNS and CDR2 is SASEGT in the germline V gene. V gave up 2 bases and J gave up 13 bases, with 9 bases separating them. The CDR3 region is CASSEWLEQFF. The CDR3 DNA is TGTGCCAGCAGTGAATGGCTTGAACAGTTCTTC.

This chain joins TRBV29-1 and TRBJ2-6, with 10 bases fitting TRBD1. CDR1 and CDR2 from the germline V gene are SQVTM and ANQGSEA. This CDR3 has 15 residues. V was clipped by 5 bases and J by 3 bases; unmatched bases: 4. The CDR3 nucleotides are TGCAGCGTTTGGGACAGGGGAGGTGGGGCCAACGTCCTGACTTTC. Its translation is CSVWDRGGGANVLTF. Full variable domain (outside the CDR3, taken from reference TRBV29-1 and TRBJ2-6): SAVISQKPSRDICQRGTSLTIQCQVDSQVTMMFWYRQQPGQSLTLIATANQGSEATYESGFVIDKFPISRPNLTFSTLTVSNMSPEDSSIYLCSVWDRGGGANVLTFGAGSRLTVL.

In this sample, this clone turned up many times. CDR3 amino acids: CASSWGRGYTF. The CDR3, as DNA: TGTGCCAGCAGTTGGGGCCGTGGCTACACCTTC. The chain recombines TRBV6-5 with TRBJ1-2, with a possible D match to TRBD1 (5 bases). The V gene lost 4 bases and the J gene lost 7 bases, with 7 bases spanning the gap. CDR1 and CDR2 (germline): MNHEY, SVGAGI. The CDR3 consists of 11 residues.